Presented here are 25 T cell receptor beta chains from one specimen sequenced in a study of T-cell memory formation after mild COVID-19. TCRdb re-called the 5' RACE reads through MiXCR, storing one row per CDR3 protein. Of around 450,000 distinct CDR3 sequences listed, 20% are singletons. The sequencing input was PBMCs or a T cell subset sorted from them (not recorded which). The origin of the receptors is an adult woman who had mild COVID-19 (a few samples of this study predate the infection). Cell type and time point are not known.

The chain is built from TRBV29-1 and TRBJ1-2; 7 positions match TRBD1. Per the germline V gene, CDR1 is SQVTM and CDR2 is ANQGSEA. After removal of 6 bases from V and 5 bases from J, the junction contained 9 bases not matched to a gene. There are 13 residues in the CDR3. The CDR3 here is CSVSRKQGYGYTF. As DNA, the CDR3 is TGCAGCGTCTCCAGGAAACAGGGGTATGGCTACACCTTC. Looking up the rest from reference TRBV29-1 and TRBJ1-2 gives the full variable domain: SAVISQKPSRDICQRGTSLTIQCQVDSQVTMMFWYRQQPGQSLTLIATANQGSEATYESGFVIDKFPISRPNLTFSTLTVSNMSPEDSSIYLCSVSRKQGYGYTFGSGTRLTVV.

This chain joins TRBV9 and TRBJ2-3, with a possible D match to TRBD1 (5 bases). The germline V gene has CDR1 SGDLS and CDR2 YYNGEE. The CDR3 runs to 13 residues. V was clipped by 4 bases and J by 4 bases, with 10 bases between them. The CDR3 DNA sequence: TGTGCCAGCAGCCCCCCCAGGGCAGATACGCAGTATTTT. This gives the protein CASSPPRADTQYF. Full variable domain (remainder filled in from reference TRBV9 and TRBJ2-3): DSGVTQTPKHLITATGQRVTLRCSPRSGDLSVYWYQQSLDQGLQFLIQYYNGEERAKGNILERFSAQQFPDLHSELNLSSLELGDSALYFCASSPPRADTQYFGPGTRLTVL.

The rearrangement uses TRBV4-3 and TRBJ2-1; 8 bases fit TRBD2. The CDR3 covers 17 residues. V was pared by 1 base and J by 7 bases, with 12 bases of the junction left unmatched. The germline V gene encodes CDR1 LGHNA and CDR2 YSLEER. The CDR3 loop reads CASSQVLGTRGGNEQFF. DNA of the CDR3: TGCGCCAGCAGCCAAGTCTTGGGGACTAGGGGGGGGAATGAGCAGTTCTTC.

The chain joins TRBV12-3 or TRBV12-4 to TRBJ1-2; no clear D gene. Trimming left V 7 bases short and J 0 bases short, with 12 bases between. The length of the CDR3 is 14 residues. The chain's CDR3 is CASTSDLANYGYTF. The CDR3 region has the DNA TGTGCCAGCACCTCGGACTTAGCTAACTATGGCTACACCTTC.

The CDR3 here is CASSLGFDEQYF. In DNA, the CDR3 is TGCGCCAGCAGCCTGGGGTTTGACGAGCAGTACTTC. The J gene is TRBJ2-7, the V gene TRBV5-1, with D uncertain. V dropped 4 bases and J dropped 5 bases, with 10 bases sitting between them. The CDR3 consists of 12 residues. Germline CDR1 SGHRS, CDR2 YFSETQ.

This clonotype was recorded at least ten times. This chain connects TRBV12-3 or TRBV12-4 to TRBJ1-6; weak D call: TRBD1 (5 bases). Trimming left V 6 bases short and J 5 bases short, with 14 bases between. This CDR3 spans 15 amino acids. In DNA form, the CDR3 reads TGTGCCAGCAGCTCCGGGGGGAACAATAATTCACCCCTCCACTTT. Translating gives CASSSGGNNNSPLHF.

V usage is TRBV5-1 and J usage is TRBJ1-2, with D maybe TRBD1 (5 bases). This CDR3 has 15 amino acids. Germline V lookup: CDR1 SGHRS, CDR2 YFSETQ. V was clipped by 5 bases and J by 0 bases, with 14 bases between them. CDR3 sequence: CASSPSGGANYGYTF. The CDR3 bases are TGCGCCAGCAGTCCCTCGGGAGGGGCTAACTATGGCTACACCTTC.

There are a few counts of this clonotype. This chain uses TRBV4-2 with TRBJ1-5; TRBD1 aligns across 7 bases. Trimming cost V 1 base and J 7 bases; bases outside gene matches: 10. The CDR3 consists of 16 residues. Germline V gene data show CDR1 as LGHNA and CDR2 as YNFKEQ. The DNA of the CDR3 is TGTGCCAGCAGCCAAGTACGCGCACAGGGGAGACAGCCCCAGCATTTT. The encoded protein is CASSQVRAQGRQPQHF.

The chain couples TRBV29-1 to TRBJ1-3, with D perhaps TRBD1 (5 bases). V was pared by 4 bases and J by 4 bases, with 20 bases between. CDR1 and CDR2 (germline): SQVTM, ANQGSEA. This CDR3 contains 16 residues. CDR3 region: CSVAARGKGTGNTIYF. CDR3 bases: TGCAGCGTTGCTGCTCGGGGGAAAGGTACGGGAAACACCATATATTTT.

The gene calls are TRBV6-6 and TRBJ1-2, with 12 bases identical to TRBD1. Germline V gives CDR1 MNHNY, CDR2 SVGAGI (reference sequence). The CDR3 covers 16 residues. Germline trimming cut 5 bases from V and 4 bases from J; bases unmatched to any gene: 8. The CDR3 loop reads CASSRWDRGQSYGYTF. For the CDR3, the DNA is TGTGCCAGCAGTCGATGGGACAGGGGGCAGAGCTATGGCTACACCTTC.

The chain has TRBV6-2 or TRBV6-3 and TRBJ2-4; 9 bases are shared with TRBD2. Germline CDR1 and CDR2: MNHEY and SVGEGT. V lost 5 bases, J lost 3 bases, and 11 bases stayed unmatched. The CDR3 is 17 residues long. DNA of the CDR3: TGTGCCAGCAGTAACGGCGGGATAGCGGGGGACAAAAACATTCAGTACTTC. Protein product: CASSNGGIAGDKNIQYF.

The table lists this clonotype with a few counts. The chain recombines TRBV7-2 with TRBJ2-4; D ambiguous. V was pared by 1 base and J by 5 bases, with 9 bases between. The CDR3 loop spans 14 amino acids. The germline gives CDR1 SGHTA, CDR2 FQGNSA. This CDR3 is CASSLGDRENIQYF. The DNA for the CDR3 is TGTGCCAGCAGCTTAGGTGACCGTGAAAACATTCAGTACTTC.

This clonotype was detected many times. CDR3 residues: CATRGAGDTQYF. CDR3 bases: TGTGCCACCAGGGGCGCGGGAGATACGCAGTATTTT. The chain carries TRBV11-2 and TRBJ2-3; possible D gene TRBD1, 6 bases. CDR1 is SGHAT and CDR2 is FQNNGV in the germline V gene. Trimming cost V 10 bases and J 5 bases, with 13 bases left between them. There are 12 residues in the CDR3.

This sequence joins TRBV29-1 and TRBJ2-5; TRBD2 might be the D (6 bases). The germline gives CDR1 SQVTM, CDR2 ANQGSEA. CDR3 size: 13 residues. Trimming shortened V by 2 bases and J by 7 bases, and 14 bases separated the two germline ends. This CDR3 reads CSVEYSSSGTQYF. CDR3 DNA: TGCAGCGTTGAATATTCTAGTAGCGGGACCCAGTACTTC.

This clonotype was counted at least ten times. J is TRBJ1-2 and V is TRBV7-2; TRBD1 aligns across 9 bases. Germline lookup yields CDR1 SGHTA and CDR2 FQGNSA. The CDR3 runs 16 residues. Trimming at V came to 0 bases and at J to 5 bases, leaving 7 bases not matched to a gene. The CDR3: CASSLAPGQGFYGYTF. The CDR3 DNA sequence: TGTGCCAGCAGCTTAGCTCCGGGACAGGGTTTTTATGGCTACACCTTC.

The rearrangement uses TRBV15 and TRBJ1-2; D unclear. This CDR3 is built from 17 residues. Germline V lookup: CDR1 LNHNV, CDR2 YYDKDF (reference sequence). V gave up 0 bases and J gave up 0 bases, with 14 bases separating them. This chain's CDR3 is CATSRDVSGMANYGYTF. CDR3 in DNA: TGTGCCACCAGCAGAGATGTCAGCGGGATGGCTAACTATGGCTACACCTTC.

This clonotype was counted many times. The CDR3 nucleotides are TGTGCCACCAGTGATAGGACTAGCGGATTCTTAAATGAGCAGTTCTTC. It yields the protein CATSDRTSGFLNEQFF. The chain recombines TRBV24-1 with TRBJ2-1; TRBD2 agrees at 10 bases. The length of the CDR3 is 16 residues. CDR1 is KGHDR and CDR2 is SFDVKD in the germline V gene. J gave up 7 bases and V 3 bases, and 8 bases lay outside the gene matches.

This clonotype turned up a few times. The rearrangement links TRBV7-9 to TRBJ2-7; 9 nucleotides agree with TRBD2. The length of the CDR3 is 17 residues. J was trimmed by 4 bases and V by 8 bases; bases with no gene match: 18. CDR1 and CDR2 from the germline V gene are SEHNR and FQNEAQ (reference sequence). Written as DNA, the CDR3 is TGTGCCAGCTTCAATCAAATATTGCGGGAGGGTACTTACGAGCAGTACTTC. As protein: CASFNQILREGTYEQYF.

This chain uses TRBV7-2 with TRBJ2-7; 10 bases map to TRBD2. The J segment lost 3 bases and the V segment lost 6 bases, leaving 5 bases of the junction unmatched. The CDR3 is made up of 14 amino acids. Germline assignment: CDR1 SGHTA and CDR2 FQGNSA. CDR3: CASSQSSGSYEQYF. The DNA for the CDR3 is TGTGCCAGCAGTCAATCTAGCGGGAGCTACGAGCAGTACTTC.

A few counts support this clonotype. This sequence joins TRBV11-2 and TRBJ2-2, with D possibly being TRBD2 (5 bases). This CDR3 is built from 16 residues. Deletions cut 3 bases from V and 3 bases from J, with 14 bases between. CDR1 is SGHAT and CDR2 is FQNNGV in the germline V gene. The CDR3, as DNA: TGTGCCAGCAGCTTCGGAGGATTCGGCGACACCGGGGAGCTGTTTTTT. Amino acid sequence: CASSFGGFGDTGELFF.

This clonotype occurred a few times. CDR3: CATSRAPSGGAVATDTQYF. In DNA form, the CDR3 reads TGTGCCACCAGCAGAGCACCCAGCGGGGGGGCCGTGGCGACAGATACGCAGTATTTT. The chain joins TRBV15 to TRBJ2-3, with 10 bases matching TRBD2. After removal of 1 base from V and 3 bases from J, the junction contained 13 bases not matched to a gene. From germline, CDR1 is LNHNV and CDR2 YYDKDF (reference sequence). The CDR3 loop spans 19 amino acids.

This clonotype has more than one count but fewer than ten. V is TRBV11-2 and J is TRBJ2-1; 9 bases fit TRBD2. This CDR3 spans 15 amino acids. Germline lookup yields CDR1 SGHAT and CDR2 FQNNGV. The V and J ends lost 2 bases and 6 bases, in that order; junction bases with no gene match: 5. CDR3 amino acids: CASSLLGLATNEQFF. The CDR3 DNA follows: TGTGCCAGCAGCTTACTCGGACTAGCGACCAATGAGCAGTTCTTC. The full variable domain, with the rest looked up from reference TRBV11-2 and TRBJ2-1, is EAGVAQSPRYKIIEKRQSVAFWCNPISGHATLYWYQQILGQGPKLLIQFQNNGVVDDSQLPKDRFSAERLKGVDSTLKIQPAKLEDSAVYLCASSLLGLATNEQFFGPGTRLTVL.

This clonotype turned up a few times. This CDR3 reads CASSLGVAGYNEQFF. In nucleotides, the CDR3 is TGTGCCAGCAGCTTAGGGGTAGCGGGTTACAATGAGCAGTTCTTC. The genes are TRBV7-2 and TRBJ2-1; the match to TRBD2 covers 7 bases. The trim removed 1 base at V and 4 bases at J, leaving 4 bases unmatched. This CDR3 region has 15 residues. CDR1 and CDR2 (germline): SGHTA, FQGNSA. Full variable domain (missing parts from reference TRBV7-2 and TRBJ2-1): GAGVSQSPSNKVTEKGKDVELRCDPISGHTALYWYRQSLGQGLEFLIYFQGNSAPDKSGLPSDRFSAERTGGSVSTLTIQRTQQEDSAVYLCASSLGVAGYNEQFFGPGTRLTVL.

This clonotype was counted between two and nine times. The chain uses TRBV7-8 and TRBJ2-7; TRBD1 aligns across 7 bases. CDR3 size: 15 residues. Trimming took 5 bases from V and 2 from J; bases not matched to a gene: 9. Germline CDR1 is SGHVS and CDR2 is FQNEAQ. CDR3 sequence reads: CASSAMDRPPYEQYF. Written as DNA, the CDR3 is TGTGCCAGCAGCGCCATGGACAGGCCGCCCTACGAGCAGTACTTC. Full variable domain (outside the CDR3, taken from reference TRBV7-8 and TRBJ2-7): GAGVSQSPRYKVAKRGQDVALRCDPISGHVSLFWYQQALGQGPEFLTYFQNEAQLDKSGLPSDRFFAERPEGSVSTLKIQRTQQEDSAVYLCASSAMDRPPYEQYFGPGTRLTVT.

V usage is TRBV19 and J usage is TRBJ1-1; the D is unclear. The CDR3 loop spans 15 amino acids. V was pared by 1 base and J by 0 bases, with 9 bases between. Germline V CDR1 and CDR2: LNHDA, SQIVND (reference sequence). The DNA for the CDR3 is TGTGCCAGTAGTATAGGTAGTGGCGTGAACACTGAAGCTTTCTTT. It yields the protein CASSIGSGVNTEAFF.